The rows below give T cell receptor beta chains drawn from one sample of a study of blood T cell repertoires in COVID-19. Assay used: immunoSEQ multiplex PCR; TCRdb lists only in-frame clones, some missing. Here the sample spans under 110,000 clones, about three quarters being singletons. The sample taken for sequencing was peripheral blood. These receptors came from an elderly man with COVID-19, enrolled during active disease. Each CDR3 is given with its conserved first and last residue. Each record gives: clone size, J gene, D gene, V gene, CDR3 protein, CDR3 DNA. A D gene is named only where the DNA matches it firmly. Size tells how often a clone was seen (once, few, many) or the class of an expanded clone, and some rows leave it out.

>NA|TRBJ2-1|TRBD2|TRBV6-5
CASSYSGLAGWNEQFF
TGTGCCAGCAGTTACTCTGGACTAGCGGGATGGAATGAGCAGTTCTTC
>once|TRBJ2-5|TRBD2|TRBV7-2
CASSLAFAGAGGGQETQYF
TGTGCCAGCAGCTTAGCGTTCGCGGGAGCGGGAGGTGGACAAGAGACCCAGTACTTC
>NA|TRBJ1-1|NA|TRBV11-2
CASSLGQDTEAFF
TGTGCCAGCAGCTTAGGCCAGGACACTGAAGCTTTCTTT
>once|TRBJ1-1|TRBD1|TRBV29-1
CSVEAGQANTEAFF
TGCAGCGTTGAAGCGGGACAGGCGAACACTGAAGCTTTCTTT
>few|TRBJ2-1|TRBD2|TRBV4-1
CASSQLVREGGNEQFF
TGCGCCAGCAGCCAACTAGTGCGGGAGGGCGGCAATGAGCAGTTCTTC
>NA|TRBJ1-1|NA|TRBV6-5
CASSKTGLTEAFF
TGTGCCAGCTCGAAAACAGGGTTGACTGAAGCTTTCTTT
>NA|TRBJ2-1|TRBD2|TRBV24-1
CATSRGTSGNNEQFF
TGTGCCACCAGTAGGGGAACTAGCGGAAACAATGAGCAGTTCTTC
>few|TRBJ2-1|TRBD1|TRBV2
CASSAPGTDNEQFF
TGTGCCAGCAGCGCCCCCGGGACAGACAATGAGCAGTTCTTC
>NA|TRBJ1-4|TRBD1|TRBV3-1/TRBV3-2
CASSQEGQGVEKLFF
TGTGCCAGCAGCCAAGAGGGCCAGGGGGTCGAAAAACTGTTTTTT
>NA|TRBJ2-1|TRBD1|TRBV28
CASSPLGTVGGNEQFF
TGTGCCAGCAGTCCTCTGGGGACAGTAGGGGGTAATGAGCAGTTCTTC
>NA|TRBJ2-2|NA|TRBV6-5
CASSPAVRTGELFF
TGTGCCAGCAGTCCTGCGGTCCGCACCGGGGAGCTGTTTTTT
>NA|TRBJ1-2|TRBD1|TRBV6-4
CASSDSSRGQGSGYTF
TGTGCCAGCAGTGACTCATCGAGGGGACAGGGGAGCGGCTACACCTTC
>few|TRBJ2-1|TRBD2|TRBV18
CASSPLQVGGNEQFF
TGTGCCAGCTCACCTCTTCAAGTCGGGGGGAATGAGCAGTTCTTC
>few|TRBJ1-2|TRBD1|TRBV19
CASSIRGTGLYGYTF
TGTGCCAGTAGTATACGCGGGACAGGGTTATATGGCTACACCTTC
>NA|TRBJ2-1|NA|TRBV5-8
CASSFSGSSYNEQFF
TGTGCCAGCAGCTTTTCCGGGAGCTCCTACAATGAGCAGTTCTTC
>NA|TRBJ1-2|TRBD1|TRBV5-6
CASSSDGTGEEGGYTF
TGTGCCAGCAGCTCCGACGGGACAGGGGAAGAGGGAGGCTACACCTTC
>NA|TRBJ2-7|NA|TRBV5-1
CASSLDQYEQYF
TGCGCCAGCAGCTTGGACCAGTACGAGCAGTACTTC
>NA|TRBJ2-5|NA|TRBV27
CASSAGTQQETQYF
TGTGCCAGCAGCGCCGGGACACAACAAGAGACCCAGTACTTC
>NA|TRBJ1-5|NA|TRBV6-5
CASRGYTGNQPQHF
TGTGCCAGCAGGGGGTATACAGGGAATCAGCCCCAGCATTTT
>NA|TRBJ2-7|NA|TRBV28
CASTPSGSFLYEQYF
TGTGCCAGCACCCCGAGCGGAAGCTTCCTCTACGAGCAGTACTTC
>NA|TRBJ2-7|TRBD1|TRBV19
CASSHNGQGLYEQYF
TGTGCCAGTTCTCATAACGGACAGGGGCTATACGAGCAGTACTTC
>few|TRBJ2-3|NA|TRBV5-1
CASSWGQGGRTDTQYF
TGCGCCAGCAGCTGGGGTCAGGGCGGCCGCACAGATACGCAGTATTTT
>NA|TRBJ2-7|TRBD2|TRBV6-1
CASSDRLAGGPYEQYF
TGTGCCAGCAGTGATAGACTAGCGGGAGGCCCCTACGAGCAGTACTTC
>NA|TRBJ1-4|TRBD1|TRBV2
CASRTDRWTGEKLFF
TGTGCCAGCAGGACGGACAGGTGGACCGGGGAAAAACTGTTTTTT
>NA|TRBJ2-2|TRBD1|TRBV28
CASNQPYEIQGAARTGELFF
TGTGCCAGCAATCAGCCATACGAAATCCAGGGGGCGGCGAGAACCGGGGAGCTGTTTTTT
>NA|TRBJ2-2|TRBD1|TRBV18
CASSPGRGRGGGNTGELFF
TGTGCCAGCTCACCAGGCAGGGGGCGCGGCGGAGGGAACACCGGGGAGCTGTTTTTT
>NA|TRBJ2-6|NA|TRBV19
CASTSTASGANVLTF
TGTGCCAGTACCTCGACAGCCTCTGGGGCCAACGTCCTGACTTTC
>NA|TRBJ1-6|NA|TRBV27
CASSNRANNSPLHF
TGTGCCAGCAGTAACAGGGCAAATAATTCACCCCTCCACTTT
>NA|TRBJ2-7|NA|TRBV9
CASSPWGEKYEQYF
TGTGCCAGCAGCCCGTGGGGGGAGAAGTACGAGCAGTACTTC
>NA|TRBJ2-5|TRBD2|TRBV19
CASSPGLAGETQYF
TGTGCCAGTAGTCCCGGCCTAGCGGGAGAGACCCAGTACTTC
>NA|TRBJ2-5|TRBD2|TRBV28
CASSLTSASGSPETQYF
TGTGCCAGCAGTTTAACTTCTGCTAGCGGGAGCCCAGAGACCCAGTACTTC
>NA|TRBJ1-6|NA|TRBV2
CASMRESNSPLHF
TGTGCCAGTATGCGGGAATCTAATTCACCCCTCCACTTT
>NA|TRBJ2-7|TRBD1|TRBV19
CASSFYGAGGQVYEQYF
TGTGCCAGTAGTTTCTACGGGGCAGGGGGACAGGTCTACGAGCAGTACTTC
>NA|TRBJ2-7|TRBD1|TRBV15
CATSREGTGSYEQYF
TGTGCCACCAGCAGAGAGGGGACAGGGAGCTACGAGCAGTACTTC
>NA|TRBJ2-2|NA|TRBV21-1
CASANPRDRWIGTGELFF
TGTGCCAGCGCCAACCCTCGGGACAGGTGGATAGGAACCGGGGAGCTGTTTTTT
>NA|TRBJ2-5|NA|TRBV6-1
CASSDLQGGETQYF
TGTGCCAGCAGTGATCTACAGGGGGGGGAGACCCAGTACTTC
>NA|TRBJ1-1|TRBD1|TRBV6-5
CASRVGQGVDTEAFF
TGTGCCAGCAGGGTCGGACAGGGAGTAGATACTGAAGCTTTCTTT
>NA|TRBJ1-2|TRBD1|TRBV5-4
CASSYEPGQDYGYTF
TGTGCCAGCAGTTACGAACCGGGACAGGACTATGGCTACACCTTC
>NA|TRBJ1-4|TRBD1|TRBV24-1
CATSDADRGSNEKLFF
TGTGCCACCAGTGATGCGGACAGGGGATCTAATGAAAAACTGTTTTTT
>NA|TRBJ2-5|NA|TRBV15
CATSTGVVETQYF
TGTGCCACCAGCACGGGGGTCGTGGAGACCCAGTACTTC
>few|TRBJ1-1|TRBD1|TRBV28
CASSSIRIWTGNTEAFF
TGTGCCAGCAGTTCCATCAGAATCTGGACAGGGAACACTGAAGCTTTCTTT
>NA|TRBJ1-5|NA|TRBV29-1
CSATVHNQPQHF
TGCAGCGCGACAGTCCACAATCAGCCCCAGCATTTT
>NA|TRBJ2-7|NA|TRBV6-4
CASSEGGVGSYEQYF
TGTGCCAGCAGTGAAGGGGGGGTTGGGTCCTACGAGCAGTACTTC
>NA|TRBJ1-2|TRBD1|TRBV5-8
CASSKGQGAPNYGYTF
TGTGCCAGCAGCAAAGGGCAGGGGGCCCCTAACTATGGCTACACCTTC
>NA|TRBJ2-7|TRBD2|TRBV7-9
CASSLVSASGSPHYEQYF
TGTGCCAGCAGCTTAGTGTCTGCTAGCGGGAGCCCTCACTACGAGCAGTACTTC
>once|TRBJ2-5|TRBD1|TRBV6-2/TRBV6-3
CASSPTGGAGTQYF
TGTGCCAGCAGTCCAACAGGGGGCGCAGGGACCCAGTACTTC
>NA|TRBJ1-2|NA|TRBV28
CASSSPGSYGYTF
TGTGCCAGCAGTTCCCCAGGGTCTTATGGCTACACCTTC
>NA|TRBJ2-1|TRBD2|TRBV18
CASSSTSGNNEQFF
TGTGCCAGCTCATCGACTAGCGGAAACAATGAGCAGTTCTTC
>once|TRBJ2-7|TRBD2|TRBV28
CASSLRGGSFYEQYF
TGTGCCAGCAGTCTGCGGGGCGGGAGTTTCTACGAGCAGTACTTC
>NA|TRBJ1-2|NA|TRBV6-5
CASRRTDLYGYTF
TGTGCCAGCAGAAGGACAGACCTCTATGGCTACACCTTC
>NA|TRBJ1-6|NA|TRBV2
CASRGTGPGSPLHF
TGTGCCAGCAGGGGAACAGGGCCGGGTTCACCCCTCCACTTT
>NA|TRBJ2-7|TRBD2|TRBV19
CASSERTRSYEQYF
TGTGCCAGTAGTGAGCGGACTAGGAGCTACGAGCAGTACTTC
>once|TRBJ2-7|TRBD1|TRBV12-3/TRBV12-4
CASSLGQSYEQYF
TGTGCCAGCAGTTTGGGACAGTCCTACGAGCAGTACTTC
>NA|TRBJ1-3|NA|TRBV19
CASTGRDLSGNTIYF
TGTGCCAGTACAGGGAGGGACCTCTCTGGAAACACCATATATTTT
>NA|TRBJ1-1|NA|TRBV7-2
CASSVGLRNTEAFF
TGTGCCAGCAGCGTGGGACTTCGGAACACTGAAGCTTTCTTT